One sample yielded the 6 T cell receptor beta chains listed below, sequenced in a study of T cells in Graves' hyperthyroidism and ophthalmopathy. The investigators amplified TCR beta CDR3 regions from RNA transcripts. HTBI primers were the set used in a first-round RT-PCR of the TCR CDR3. Via MiXCR, TCRdb re-called the multiplex PCR reads, giving one row per CDR3 protein. The repertoire consists of around 600,000 distinct CDR3 sequences, with 14% occurring once and the leading ten covering about 6.6%. Sequencing was done on a sample of blood. These TCRs come from a woman under 30 with Graves' ophthalmopathy.

The V and J genes are TRBV2 and TRBJ1-6; D remains ambiguous. This CDR3 contains 15 residues. V lost 3 bases and J lost 5, with 11 bases in between. Germline CDR1 and CDR2: SNHLY and FYNNEI. The chain's CDR3 is CASSEFFGNNSPLHF. In nucleotides, the CDR3 is TGTGCCAGCAGTGAGTTTTTTGGGAATAATTCACCCCTCCACTTT.

This clonotype has a handful of counts. The DNA for the CDR3 is TGTGCCAGTCGGAGGGACAGGGGCATCAGTAATGAAAAACTGTTTTTT. Translation gives CASRRDRGISNEKLFF. V gene TRBV19 combines with J gene TRBJ1-4, with 10 bases aligning to TRBD1. Germline V gene data show CDR1 as LNHDA and CDR2 as SQIVND (reference sequence). The ends lost 8 bases at V and 4 bases at J; junction bases unmatched: 10. The CDR3 consists of 16 residues.

This clonotype was observed at least ten times. The chain joins TRBV7-8 to TRBJ2-3, with 9 bases that match TRBD2. The CDR3 totals 17 residues. CDR1 and CDR2 (germline): SGHVS, FQNEAQ. Trimming took 5 bases from V and 0 from J; bases not matched to a gene: 9. DNA of the CDR3: TGTGCCAGCAGCCCCGGAGGGCTAGCGGGAAGCACAGATACGCAGTATTTT. It encodes CASSPGGLAGSTDTQYF.

In this sample, this clonotype turned up many times. The chain couples TRBV6-2 or TRBV6-3 to TRBJ2-7; D is uncertain. Trimming took off 7 bases at V and 3 bases at J, with 7 bases between the two ends. The CDR3 is made up of 11 amino acids. The germline V gene has CDR1 MNHEY and CDR2 SVGEGT. CDR3 coding DNA: TGTGCCAGCAACCTAGGCTACGAGCAGTACTTC. This sequence encodes CASNLGYEQYF.

At least ten counts were recorded for this clonotype. The genes are TRBV30 and TRBJ1-2, with 8 bases aligning to TRBD1. Germline-derived CDR1 and CDR2 are GTSNPN and SVGIG (reference sequence). The CDR3 covers 13 residues. With V trimmed by 3 bases and J by 6 bases, 6 bases remained unmatched. CDR3 region: CAWSATGVDGYTF. CDR3 coding DNA: TGTGCCTGGAGCGCGACAGGGGTTGATGGCTACACCTTC.

This clonotype was observed many times. V gene TRBV6-1 combines with J gene TRBJ1-1; D perhaps matches TRBD1 (5 bases). The CDR3 covers 13 residues. V gave up 5 bases and J gave up 4 bases, with 11 bases separating them. Looked up from germline, CDR1 is MNHNS and CDR2 is SASEGT. CDR3 residues: CASSYKGFTEAFF. The CDR3 DNA follows: TGTGCCAGCAGTTACAAGGGGTTCACTGAAGCTTTCTTT.